This T cell receptor (beta chain) emerged from a study of shared clonotypes between healthy human individuals (TCRdb year 2020). About the study as a whole: The cohort comprised two women and a few men aged 18 to 49 years. For each donor, CD4 naive and CD4 memory were each run on three plates, CD8 naive on two plates, and CD8 memory on one plate. To estimate repertoire size and how much clonotype sharing occurs between individuals, the study deeply sequenced the blood TCR repertoires of five healthy adults. To increase sequencing depth and limit assay-specific biases, different laboratories used diverse techniques to prepare libraries and sequence TCR repertoires. Per donor, leukapheresis produced somewhere between about 0.9 and 9.5 billion PBMCs. What the study reported, not specific to this receptor: The genetic and exposure-history diversity represented was limited by the small number of donors. Naive subsets generally had larger estimated clonotype richness than memory subsets. Pairwise subsampling led to the expectation that sequencing depth would affect the degree of clonotype sharing among donors. Incomplete sequencing was indicated by rarefaction of sorted-subset datasets, despite the large sequencing depth. Roughly 5% of naive CD4, roughly 3.6% of naive CD8, roughly 2.4% of memory CD4, and around 0.42% of memory CD8 clonotypes were shared across a few donors. Sampling was limited to blood, and TCR repertoires in tissue likely differ from TCR repertoires in blood. Compared with non-shared clonotypes, clonotypes shared by all four sorted-subset donors had higher generation probabilities.

Healthy HIV-negative adults with no recently reported acute infections or vaccinations were included as donors. All donors were Caucasian adults living in Nashville, Tennessee, USA. CD4+ T cells were enriched by magnetic negative selection, after which naive cells were positively selected on CD45RA and the negative fraction was taken as the memory subset. Blood was collected by leukapheresis, and PBMCs were isolated by Ficoll-Histopaque density gradient centrifugation and then cryopreserved in liquid nitrogen vapor phase. Analytical flow cytometry was used to check the purity and quantity of each magnetically sorted T cell population. Each sorted fraction had its genomic DNA isolated and then quantified by UV absorbance on a Nanodrop 2000c. As to this clone: Its specific antigen is unknown. No much larger clonotype is one base removed from it; base qualities were not supplied.

The CDR3, from cysteine to phenylalanine, totals 15 residues. Here the CDR3 DNA is all that survives: 45 bases in frame from base 1. CDR1 SGHTA and CDR2 FQGTGA are derived from the germline V gene. The germline ends are 17 bases apart after V is trimmed by 5 bases and J by 3 bases. Using the deep immunoSEQ assay, multiplex PCR amplified TCR CDR3 regions from genomic DNA. Genomic DNA extracted from each cell subset was distributed evenly over all wells of several immunoSEQ 96-well plates, and each plate served as one replicate. For sorted subsets, approximately 200 ng of genomic DNA, equivalent to 25,000 to 35,000 T cell genomes, went into each replicate PCR. Purified libraries were quantified with a Qubit 3.0 fluorometer, sized on a Bioanalyzer 2100, and re-quantified with the KAPA Library Quantification kit. Every immunoSEQ 96-well plate was sequenced on a separate single-read 150-cycle Illumina NextSeq 550 flow cell. On the authors' methods: The immunoSEQ output contained only junctional sequences without quality scores, so filtering could not match that applied to full-length reads. Sequences were annotated with PyIR, a Python wrapper for IgBLAST v1.9, using IMGT germline references to assign V/J genes and CDR3. Reads were filtered out if the reads had weak V/J assignments (E-value above 1e-6), no CDR3, stop codons, out-of-frame junctions, or ambiguous translated residues. V3J clonotypes were defined by identical inferred V gene, J gene, and CDR3 amino acid sequence. To compute the percentage overlap between repertoires, the number of shared unique clonotypes was divided by the size of the smaller repertoire. Three approaches were used to assess repertoire richness: RTK rarefaction, the Chao1 estimator, and Recon v2.1 estimates of unobserved clonotypes. Generation probabilities were computed with OLGA for all TCRbeta clonotypes obtained by the gDNA method from several donors. TCRdb obtained this table from immuneACCESS and retained in-frame rearrangements with V and J assigned. These tables miss some clones; where compared with another copy, unresolved V genes account for less than half of the shortfall, and the remainder is unexplained. V and J calls and clone size are copied from that table; D and trimming were computed from the DNA. The sample table shows 2 million to 2.5 million clones, and 80% to 95% are seen once. Clones ranked in the top ten supply about 0.41% of the sample.

The rearranged chain carries TRBV7-3 and TRBJ2-7, with the D call tentatively TRBD1 or TRBD2, each fitting 5 bases. The TCR comes from a man aged 18-30 years in good health. Some clones in this sample may be carry-over from other donors' samples. The specimen was naive CD4+ T cells from PBMCs. Reading the label with the study, this specimen's cell subset or site is: CD45RA+ positively selected. In nucleotide form, the sequence is TGTGCCAGCAGCCCACAAGGGGACGGAGGCTACGAGCAGTACTTC. The encoded protein is CASSPQGDGGYEQYF. The reference TRBV7-3 and TRBJ2-7 proteins fill in what lies around the CDR3, so the full variable domain reads GAGVSQTPSNKVTEKGKYVELRCDPISGHTALYWYRQSLGQGPEFLIYFQGTGAADDSGLPNDRFFAVRPEGSVSTLKIQRTERGDSAVYLCASSPQGDGGYEQYFGPGTRLTVT.